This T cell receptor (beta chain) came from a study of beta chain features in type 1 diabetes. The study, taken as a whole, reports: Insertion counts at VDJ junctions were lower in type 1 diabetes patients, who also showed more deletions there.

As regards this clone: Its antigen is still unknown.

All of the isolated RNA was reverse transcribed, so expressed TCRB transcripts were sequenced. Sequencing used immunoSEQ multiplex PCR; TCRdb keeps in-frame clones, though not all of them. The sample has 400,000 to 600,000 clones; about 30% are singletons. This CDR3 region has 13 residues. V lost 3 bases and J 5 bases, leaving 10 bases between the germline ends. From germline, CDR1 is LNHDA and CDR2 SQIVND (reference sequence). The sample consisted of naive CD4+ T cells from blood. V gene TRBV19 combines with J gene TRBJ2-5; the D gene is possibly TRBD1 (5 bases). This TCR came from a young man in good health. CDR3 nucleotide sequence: TGTGCCAGTAGTATTGGGGCAAGTGAGACCCAGTACTTC. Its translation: CASSIGASETQYF.